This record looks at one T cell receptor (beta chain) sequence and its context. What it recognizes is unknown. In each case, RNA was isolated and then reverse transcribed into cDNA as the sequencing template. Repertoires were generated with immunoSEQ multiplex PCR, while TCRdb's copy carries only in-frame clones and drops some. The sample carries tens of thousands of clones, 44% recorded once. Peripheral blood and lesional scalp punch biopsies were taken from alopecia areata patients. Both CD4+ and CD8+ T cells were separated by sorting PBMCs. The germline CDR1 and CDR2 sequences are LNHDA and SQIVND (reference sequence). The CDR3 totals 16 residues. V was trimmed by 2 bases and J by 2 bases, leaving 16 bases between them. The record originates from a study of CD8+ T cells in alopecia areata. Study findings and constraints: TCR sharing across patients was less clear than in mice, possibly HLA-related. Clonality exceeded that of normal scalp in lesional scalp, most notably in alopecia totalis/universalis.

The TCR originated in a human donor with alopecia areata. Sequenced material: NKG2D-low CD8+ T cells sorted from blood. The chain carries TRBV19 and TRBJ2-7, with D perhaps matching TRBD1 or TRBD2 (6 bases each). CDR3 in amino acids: CASSIRGDTIAYEQYF. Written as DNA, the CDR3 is TGTGCCAGTAGTATAAGGGGGGATACCATTGCCTACGAGCAGTACTTC. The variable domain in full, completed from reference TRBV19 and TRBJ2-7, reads DGGITQSPKYLFRKEGQNVTLSCEQNLNHDAMYWYRQDPGQGLRLIYYSQIVNDFQKGDIAEGYSVSREKKESFPLTVTSAQKNPTAFYLCASSIRGDTIAYEQYFGPGTRLTVT.